The 2 T cell receptor beta chains given below trace back to one sample, sequenced in a study of vaccination effects on CD4 cells after COVID-19. Pools of viral peptides were used by the ViraFEST assay to expand antigen-specific CD4+ T cells ahead of sequencing. A roughly 10-day culture period preceded the isolation of CD4+ T cells. People in the vaccine group had not been infected with SARS-CoV-2 before, and their nucleocapsid antibodies were negative. Their antigen targets remain unknown. Sequencing was performed with immunoSEQ multiplex PCR; in TCRdb, only in-frame clones are kept and a portion is missing. Here the sample spans around 63,000 clones, less than 80% being singletons. Material: CD4+ T cells from PBMCs cultured with HCoV-OC43 spike peptides, obtained before COVID-19 vaccination. Subset in this sample: HCoV-OC43 spike overlapping peptide pool stimulation. Receptors were obtained from a human donor who received a COVID-19 vaccine.

J is TRBJ2-1 and V is TRBV5-1; no definite D call. The germline V and J ends were trimmed by 0 bases and 0 bases, with 7 bases remaining between them. The V gene's germline CDR1 is SGHRS and CDR2 YFSETQ. This CDR3 is 15 amino acids long. CDR3 protein: CASSLGLSSYNEQFF. DNA for the CDR3: TGCGCCAGCAGCTTGGGCCTGAGCTCCTACAATGAGCAGTTCTTC.

The sample holds one count of this clone. The genes are TRBV7-9 and TRBJ1-6, with D possibly being TRBD1 (5 bases). Deletions cut 5 bases from V and 8 bases from J, with 10 bases between. The CDR3 has 13 residues. Per the germline V gene, CDR1 is SEHNR and CDR2 is FQNEAQ (reference sequence). In DNA, the CDR3 is TGTGCCAGCAGCCCGGGGGGTGATTCACCCCTCCACTTT. This codes for CASSPGGDSPLHF.